The rows below give T cell receptor beta chains drawn from one sample of a study of identical twins. MiXCR, applied by TCRdb to the 5' RACE reads, yields one record per CDR3 protein. The sample has about 810,000 distinct CDR3 sequences; around 12% are singletons. This sample was shared with a second study, whose subject was yellow fever vaccine responses in identical twins.

The sequencing sample was made of PBMCs. These TCRs come from a woman aged 18-29 years in good health. Each CDR3 is given without its conserved first and last residue.

>TRBV3-1|TRBJ1-5
ASSQGQTGVNGQPQH
>TRBV28|TRBJ2-3
ASSSAEATDTQY
>TRBV2|TRBJ2-7
ASSETSGRAAYEQY
>TRBV12-5|TRBJ1-1
ASGPWGTGERNTEAF
>TRBV7-9|TRBJ1-1
ASSLTGTVEAF
>TRBV6-1|TRBJ2-3
ASSPLGDSTDTQY
>TRBV15|TRBJ2-1
ATSRDSPEQRYNEQF
>TRBV9|TRBJ1-1
ASSVEGGLNTEAF
>TRBV12-3/TRBV12-4|TRBJ1-5
ASSPARGAQPQH
>TRBV6-1|TRBJ2-1
ASRVQPPSYNEQF
>TRBV20-1|TRBJ2-2
SAGAAGKSGELF
>TRBV13|TRBJ1-2
ASRDAGTGDYGYT
>TRBV11-2|TRBJ1-1
ASSPWTGANTEAF
>TRBV10-3|TRBJ2-7
AISDELAGVDSYEQY
>TRBV5-6|TRBJ2-2
ASSFGGPITGELF
>TRBV4-2|TRBJ2-2
ASSQELSGRGRTGELF
>TRBV28|TRBJ2-3
ASSFSSVGGGTDTQY
>TRBV28|TRBJ2-1
ASSLPPGTVQF
>TRBV3-1|TRBJ2-1
ASSQELTYNEQF
>TRBV3-1|TRBJ2-1
ASSQDPWDRPPLHNEQF
>TRBV2|TRBJ2-2
ASSGESGPFTGELF
>TRBV27|TRBJ2-5
ASSRRSLAEQETQY
>TRBV12-3/TRBV12-4|TRBJ2-7
ASSRRRDSSSYEQY
>TRBV7-9|TRBJ2-3
ASSFIGGETDTQY
>TRBV4-1|TRBJ2-1
ASSQDPSRLAPKNNEQF
>TRBV24-1|TRBJ2-5
ATRPPTSGSQETQY
>TRBV20-1|TRBJ2-3
SASRPEPTDTQY
>TRBV7-3|TRBJ2-1
ASSRGSEGNEQF
>TRBV10-1|TRBJ2-3
ASSGISGSFADTQY